Following are 14 T cell receptor beta chains from one sample sequenced in a study of blood T cell repertoires in COVID-19. This table comes from immunoSEQ multiplex PCR, and its TCRdb copy is limited to in-frame clones, with some not included. The repertoire includes 60,000 or so clones, almost 80% of them detected once, and approximately 3% sits in the top ten. The sample was peripheral blood. These receptors were obtained from a man aged 60 to 69 with acute or convalescent COVID-19.

The chain employs TRBV27 and TRBJ1-2; D is perhaps TRBD1 (5 bases). V lost 8 bases to trimming and J lost 8 bases, with 21 bases between them. The germline V gene has CDR1 MNHEY and CDR2 SMNVEV (reference sequence). CDR3 size: 14 residues. DNA for the CDR3: TGTGCCAGCGGCCGGGGGAGTGGTCCCATAGGCTACACCTTC. The encoded protein is CASGRGSGPIGYTF.

This clone was picked up one time. The CDR3 loop is CASSPADSEAFF. In DNA, the CDR3 is TGTGCCAGCTCACCAGCGGACAGCGAAGCTTTCTTT. This sequence joins TRBV18 and TRBJ1-1; tentatively, D is TRBD1 (6 bases). Germline-derived CDR1 and CDR2 are KGHSH and LQKENI. V lost 2 bases to trimming and J lost 8 bases, with 9 bases between them. The CDR3 contains 12 residues.

This chain uses TRBV5-4 with TRBJ2-2, with 9 bases lining up with TRBD2. The CDR3 extends over 15 amino acids. The trim removed 4 bases at V and 7 bases at J, leaving 8 bases unmatched. Germline CDR1 and CDR2: SGHNT and YYREEE (reference sequence). CDR3 coding DNA: TGTGCCAGCAGCACCGGGACTAGCAAAGGCGGGGAGCTGTTTTTT. This sequence encodes CASSTGTSKGGELFF.

The chain couples TRBV12-3 or TRBV12-4 to TRBJ1-2; D ambiguous. Trimming took 7 bases from V and 8 from J, leaving 17 bases between them. This CDR3 spans 13 amino acids. In DNA, the CDR3 is TGTGCCAGCACGACGCGAGGGCAGGTGGGCTACACCTTC. Its protein product is CASTTRGQVGYTF.

This clone came up once. The chain is built from TRBV7-9 and TRBJ2-5; a weak D match, TRBD1 (5 bases). The germline V and J ends were trimmed by 3 bases and 4 bases, with 15 bases remaining between them. There are 15 residues in the CDR3. Germline V lookup: CDR1 SEHNR, CDR2 FQNEAQ (reference sequence). Here the CDR3 DNA reads TGTGCCAGCAGCTTCCCGCTGGGGCGGAGAGAGACCCAGTACTTC. Its translation is CASSFPLGRRETQYF.

The rearrangement links TRBV6-5 to TRBJ1-6; D remains unclear. The CDR3 covers 16 residues. V gave up 2 bases and J gave up 7 bases, with 15 bases separating them. Germline values: CDR1 MNHEY, CDR2 SVGAGI. CDR3 sequence reads: CASSYGGSRENSPLHF. The CDR3 coding sequence is TGTGCCAGCAGTTACGGTGGGAGTAGAGAGAATTCACCCCTCCACTTT.

This clone was found once. The chain couples TRBV6-5 to TRBJ2-1; 12 bases are a match to TRBD2. The germline V gene encodes CDR1 MNHEY and CDR2 SVGAGI. V shed 6 bases and J 5 bases; nucleotides not matched to a gene: 5. The CDR3 extends over 15 amino acids. CDR3 sequence reads: CASRDLAGGDNEQFF. The CDR3, as DNA: TGTGCCAGCAGGGACCTAGCGGGGGGGGACAATGAGCAGTTCTTC.

This chain connects TRBV27 to TRBJ1-5; 9 bases agree with TRBD1. The CDR3 has 16 amino acids. Germline loops: CDR1 MNHEY, CDR2 SMNVEV (reference sequence). Germline trimming cut 5 bases from V and 4 bases from J; bases unmatched to any gene: 9. The DNA for the CDR3 is TGTGCCAGCAGTCACAGGGGGCGAGGGCCTAATCAGCCCCAGCATTTT. It is translated as CASSHRGRGPNQPQHF.

This chain connects TRBV5-1 to TRBJ1-1, with D hard to call. The CDR3 consists of 13 residues. V was clipped by 7 bases and J by 9 bases, with 19 bases between them. CDR1 SGHRS and CDR2 YFSETQ come from the germline V gene. The CDR3 nucleotides are TGCGCCAGCGTCCTACCTGGAGAGGGTAAAGCTTTCTTT. This gives the protein CASVLPGEGKAFF.

V gene TRBV7-9 combines with J gene TRBJ2-7; 7 bases line up with TRBD1. CDR3 size: 14 residues. Trimming cost V 3 bases and J 5 bases; bases outside gene matches: 7. Germline V lookup: CDR1 SEHNR, CDR2 FQNEAQ (reference sequence). CDR3 coding DNA: TGTGCCAGCAGCTTCAACCTACAGGGGCACGAGCAGTACTTC. Its translation: CASSFNLQGHEQYF. The whole variable domain, filled in from reference TRBV7-9 and TRBJ2-7, reads DTGVSQNPRHKITKRGQNVTFRCDPISEHNRLYWYRQTLGQGPEFLTYFQNEAQLEKSRLLSDRFSAERPKGSFSTLEIQRTEQGDSAMYLCASSFNLQGHEQYFGPGTRLTVT.

The chain recombines TRBV3-1 (or the pseudogene TRBV3-2) with TRBJ1-4, with TRBD1 as a possible D gene (6 bases). This CDR3 is built from 16 residues. V lost 1 base and J lost 4, with 13 bases in between. Germline values: CDR1 LGHDT, CDR2 YNNKEL (reference sequence). The CDR3 DNA is TGTGCCAGCAGCCAAGGTGCCAGGGGCCTTAATGAAAAACTGTTTTTT. Residues: CASSQGARGLNEKLFF.

The gene calls are TRBV11-2 and TRBJ1-1, with a possible D match to TRBD1 (5 bases). The CDR3 is 15 amino acids. Trimming took 5 bases from V and 3 from J, leaving 16 bases between them. The germline gives CDR1 SGHAT, CDR2 FQNNGV. The CDR3 sequence: CASSPVTGWDTEAFF. The CDR3 DNA is TGTGCCAGCAGCCCCGTAACAGGTTGGGACACTGAAGCTTTCTTT. Drawing the rest from reference TRBV11-2 and TRBJ1-1, the complete variable domain is EAGVAQSPRYKIIEKRQSVAFWCNPISGHATLYWYQQILGQGPKLLIQFQNNGVVDDSQLPKDRFSAERLKGVDSTLKIQPAKLEDSAVYLCASSPVTGWDTEAFFGQGTRLTVV.

This clone came up a few times. CDR3 nucleotide sequence: TGTGCCAGCAAGGGAAGCGGGGGAGCTTTCTTT. This codes for CASKGSGGAFF. The chain employs TRBV25-1 and TRBJ1-1; tentative D call: TRBD1 (5 bases). V was pared by 7 bases and J by 10 bases, with 13 bases between. From germline, CDR1 is MGHDK and CDR2 SYGVNS. The CDR3 has 11 residues.

CDR3 in DNA: TGTGCCAGCAGCTTAGGACAGGGGTATAGCAATCAGCCCCAGCATTTT. As protein: CASSLGQGYSNQPQHF. This chain joins TRBV11-2 and TRBJ1-5; 8 bases fit TRBD1. Germline-derived CDR1 and CDR2 are SGHAT and FQNNGV. Trimming took 1 base from V and 0 from J; bases not matched to a gene: 2. This CDR3 has 16 residues.